The entry below gives a single T cell receptor beta chain sequence along with its context. This specimen comes from a study of control samples from healthy donors and cancer patients. Sequenced by immunoSEQ multiplex PCR; TCRdb stores in-frame clones only, minus some. The sample contains 150,000 or so clones, over 90% of which appear only once. This TCR was recovered from a man in his forties or fifties in good health. The sequenced sample consisted of blood.

CDR3: CASSQEGTGTEQYF. CDR3 in DNA: TGTGCCAGCAGCCAAGAGGGGACAGGGACCGAGCAGTACTTC. The V gene is TRBV3-1 (or the pseudogene TRBV3-2), the J gene TRBJ2-7, with 9 bases matching TRBD1. Trimming cost V 0 bases and J 6 bases; bases outside gene matches: 3. Germline V gives CDR1 LGHDT, CDR2 YNNKEL (reference sequence). This CDR3 has 14 amino acids.